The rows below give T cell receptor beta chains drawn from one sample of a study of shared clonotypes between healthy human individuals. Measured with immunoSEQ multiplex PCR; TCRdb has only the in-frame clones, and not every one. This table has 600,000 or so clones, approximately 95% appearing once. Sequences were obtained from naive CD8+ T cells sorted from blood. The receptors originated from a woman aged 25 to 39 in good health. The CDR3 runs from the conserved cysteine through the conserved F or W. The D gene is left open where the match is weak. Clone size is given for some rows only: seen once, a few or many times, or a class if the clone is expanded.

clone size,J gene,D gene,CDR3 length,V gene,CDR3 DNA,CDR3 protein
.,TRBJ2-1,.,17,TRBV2,TGTGCCAGCAGTGACCCTAATCGCATAAGCTCCTACAATGAGCAGTTCTTC,CASSDPNRISSYNEQFF
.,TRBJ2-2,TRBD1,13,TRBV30,TGTGCCTCGGACAGGGCGAACACCGGGGAGCTGTTTTTT,CASDRANTGELFF
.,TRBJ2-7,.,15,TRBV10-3,TGTGCCATCAGTGAGTCAATAGCAGTTTATGGCGAGCAGTACTTC,CAISESIAVYGEQYF
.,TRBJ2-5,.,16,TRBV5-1,TGCGCCAGCAGCCTTGGTCAGGGGGGAGTCCAAGAGACCCAGTACTTC,CASSLGQGGVQETQYF
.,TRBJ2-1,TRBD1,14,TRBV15,TGTGCCACCAGCAGAGATACAGGGGGCAATGAGCAGTTCTTC,CATSRDTGGNEQFF
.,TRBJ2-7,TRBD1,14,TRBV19,TGTGCCAGTAGTATCAGGGGGCGAAACTACGAGCAGTACTTC,CASSIRGRNYEQYF
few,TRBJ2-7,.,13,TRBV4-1,TGCGCCAGCAGCCATGCTAGTACCTACGAGCAGTACTTC,CASSHASTYEQYF
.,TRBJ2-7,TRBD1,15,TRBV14,TGTGCCAGCAGCCAATGGGGGACAGGATCCTACGAGCAGTACTTC,CASSQWGTGSYEQYF
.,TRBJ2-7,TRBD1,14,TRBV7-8,TGTGCCAGCAGCTACCTCGGGACAGCCTACGAGCAGTACTTC,CASSYLGTAYEQYF
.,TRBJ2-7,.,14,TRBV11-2,TGTGCCAGCAGCACGGGATGGGGGGGCTTGGAGCAGTACTTC,CASSTGWGGLEQYF
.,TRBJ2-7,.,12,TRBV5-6,TGTGCCAGCAGTTATGACCCCTACGAGCAGTACTTC,CASSYDPYEQYF
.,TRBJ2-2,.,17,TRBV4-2,TGTGCCAGCAGCCACCCTTCAGGGGGGGACAACACCGGGGAGCTGTTTTTT,CASSHPSGGDNTGELFF
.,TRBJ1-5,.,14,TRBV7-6,TGTGCCAGCAGCTTATACCCTTCTAATCAGCCCCAGCATTTT,CASSLYPSNQPQHF
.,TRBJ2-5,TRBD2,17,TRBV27,TGTGCCAGCCTAGGGACTAGCGGGAGTAATGGGCTAGAGACCCAGTACTTC,CASLGTSGSNGLETQYF
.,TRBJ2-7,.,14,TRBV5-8,TGTGCCAGCAGCTTGAGGGGGGCGGCCTACGAGCAGTACTTC,CASSLRGAAYEQYF
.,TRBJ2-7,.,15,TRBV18,TGTGCCAGCTCAACAAAACAGGGGGGGACCTACGAGCAGTACTTC,CASSTKQGGTYEQYF
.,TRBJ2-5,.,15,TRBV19,TGTGCCAGTAGTATAGATCGGCAGGGAGGAGAGACCCAGTACTTC,CASSIDRQGGETQYF
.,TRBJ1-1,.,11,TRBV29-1,TGCAGTGGGGCCGGGAACACTGAAGCTTTCTTT,CSGAGNTEAFF
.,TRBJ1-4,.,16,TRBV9,TGTGCCAGCAGCGTAGAACCGACAGGACATAATGAAAAACTGTTTTTT,CASSVEPTGHNEKLFF
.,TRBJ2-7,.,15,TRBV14,TGTGCCAGCAGCCAAGACCACGTCCACTCCTACGAGCAGTACTTC,CASSQDHVHSYEQYF
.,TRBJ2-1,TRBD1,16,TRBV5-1,TGCGCCAGCAGCATCCTTGGACAGGGGGCCGTGCATGAGCAGTTCTTC,CASSILGQGAVHEQFF
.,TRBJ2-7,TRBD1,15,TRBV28,TGTGCCAGCAGTTTATCCGGGACAGGGGGATTCGAGCAGTACTTC,CASSLSGTGGFEQYF
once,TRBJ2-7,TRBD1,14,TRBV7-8,TGTGCCAGCAGCTTGGGGGGACAGGGTTACGAGCAGTACTTC,CASSLGGQGYEQYF
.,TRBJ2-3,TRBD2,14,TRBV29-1,TGCAGCGCAGTTTTAGCGGGAGCAGTAGATACGCAGTATTTT,CSAVLAGAVDTQYF
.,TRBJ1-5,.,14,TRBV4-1,TGCGCCAGCAGCGACCGGACAGTCAATCAGCCCCAGCATTTT,CASSDRTVNQPQHF
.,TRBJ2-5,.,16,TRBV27,TGTGCCAGCAGTCGAGGGACGAAAAGTCTCCAAGAGACCCAGTACTTC,CASSRGTKSLQETQYF
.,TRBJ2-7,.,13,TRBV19,TGTGCCAGTAGTCGGAGGCCATTCTACGAGCAGTACTTC,CASSRRPFYEQYF
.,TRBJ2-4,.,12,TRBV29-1,TGCAGCGTTGTTAGTGCCAAAAACATTCAGTACTTC,CSVVSAKNIQYF
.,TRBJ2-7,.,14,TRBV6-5,TGTGCCAGCAGCCACGGCCGGCCGGACTACGAGCAGTACTTC,CASSHGRPDYEQYF
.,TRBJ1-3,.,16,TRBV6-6,TGTGCCAGCAGCCTCTTAAACGTGGGAGCGGGAAACACCATATATTTT,CASSLLNVGAGNTIYF
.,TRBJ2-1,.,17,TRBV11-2,TGTGCCAGCAGCCGATCTGGGCAGGGCGGCTCCTACAATGAGCAGTTCTTC,CASSRSGQGGSYNEQFF
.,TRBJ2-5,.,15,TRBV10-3,TGTGCCATCAGTGAAGAGCCAGGGAGGTGGGAGACCCAGTACTTC,CAISEEPGRWETQYF
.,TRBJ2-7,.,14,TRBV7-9,TGTGCCAGCAGCACCCGTGGGCGGTACTACGAGCAGTACTTC,CASSTRGRYYEQYF
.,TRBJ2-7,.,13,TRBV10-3,TGTGCCATCAGTGAGCCCGGGGTCTACGAGCAGTACTTC,CAISEPGVYEQYF
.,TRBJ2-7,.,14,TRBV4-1,TGCGCCAGCAGCCAAGATGAGTCCGGGTACGAGCAGTACTTC,CASSQDESGYEQYF